These 8 T cell receptor beta chains were sequenced from one sample in a study of T cells in narcolepsy. Assay used: immunoSEQ multiplex PCR; TCRdb lists only in-frame clones, some missing. The sample holds roughly 34,000 clones; under 90% are singletons and the top ten take around 1.3%. The sequenced sample consisted of CD45RA- memory CD4+ T cells from PBMCs. The receptor set was obtained from a human donor with narcolepsy.

This clone was recorded once. This chain joins TRBV9 and TRBJ1-3; 7 positions match TRBD1. The germline V gene has CDR1 SGDLS and CDR2 YYNGEE. CDR3 length: 17 residues. V was pared by 0 bases and J by 0 bases, with 6 bases of the junction left unmatched. In nucleotides, the CDR3 is TGTGCCAGCAGCGTAGCTCCAGGGGGGATCTCTGGAAACACCATATATTTT. It codes for CASSVAPGGISGNTIYF.

The CDR3 loop is CASRNEGGFGGELFF. CDR3 nucleotide sequence: TGTGCCAGCAGAAACGAGGGAGGCTTCGGCGGGGAGCTGTTTTTT. The chain employs TRBV7-3 and TRBJ2-2, with TRBD2 as a possible D gene (6 bases). CDR3 length: 15 amino acids. V gave up 6 bases and J gave up 7 bases, with 18 bases separating them. Germline V gene data show CDR1 as SGHTA and CDR2 as FQGTGA. Based on the CDR3 plus reference TRBV7-3 and TRBJ2-2, the full variable domain is GAGVSQTPSNKVTEKGKYVELRCDPISGHTALYWYRQSLGQGPEFLIYFQGTGAADDSGLPNDRFFAVRPEGSVSTLKIQRTERGDSAVYLCASRNEGGFGGELFFGEGSRLTVL.

The count of this clone is one. DNA for the CDR3: TGTGCCAGCAGCCAGGAGCCCGACAGTGAGCAGTTCTTC. Translating gives CASSQEPDSEQFF. The V and J genes are TRBV11-2 and TRBJ2-1; possible D gene TRBD1, 5 bases. V shed 5 bases and J shed 9 bases, with 14 bases lying between them. The V gene's germline CDR1 is SGHAT and CDR2 FQNNGV. The CDR3 has 13 amino acids.

The chain uses TRBV6-4 and TRBJ2-1, with 10 bases identical to TRBD1. The CDR3 extends over 16 amino acids. J lost 4 bases, V lost 6 bases, and 9 bases had no gene match. CDR1 and CDR2 (germline): MRHNA, SNTAGT. As DNA, the CDR3 is TGTGCCAGCAGAGCGGGACAGGGGACGCTTTACAATGAGCAGTTCTTC. Its protein is CASRAGQGTLYNEQFF.

The chain joins TRBV7-2 to TRBJ1-6; D is unresolved. In germline, CDR1 is SGHTA, CDR2 FQGNSA. The V and J ends lost 5 bases and 7 bases respectively, with 15 bases between them. The CDR3 has 15 amino acids. CDR3 nucleotide sequence: TGTGCCAGCAGCCCCTTTGGGGTCGACAATTCACCCCTCCACTTT. It translates to CASSPFGVDNSPLHF.

This rearrangement joins TRBV9 to TRBJ2-7; TRBD1 aligns across 7 bases. The V segment lost 2 bases and the J segment 3 bases; nucleotides outside the gene matches: 5. CDR1 and CDR2 (germline): SGDLS, YYNGEE. The CDR3 spans 14 residues. CDR3 in DNA: TGTGCCAGCAGCGTCGGACAGGATCGCTACGAGCAGTACTTC. Its translation is CASSVGQDRYEQYF.

The chain recombines TRBV4-2 with TRBJ2-5; TRBD1 or TRBD2 may be the D gene (6 bases each). Germline-derived CDR1 and CDR2 are LGHNA and YNFKEQ. V was shortened by 4 bases and J by 4 bases, with 19 bases between the two germline ends. The CDR3 covers 16 residues. The CDR3 DNA follows: TGTGCCAGCAGCCCCCACGAGGAGGGGGGCTCAGAGACCCAGTACTTC. It translates to CASSPHEEGGSETQYF.

The rearrangement joins TRBV6-5 to TRBJ1-1, with 8 nucleotides matching TRBD1. The CDR3 spans 15 residues. The ends lost 5 bases at V and 1 base at J; junction bases unmatched: 6. The V gene's germline CDR1 is MNHEY and CDR2 SVGAGI. The chain's CDR3 is CASSPTGGRNTEAFF. CDR3 coding DNA: TGTGCCAGCAGTCCAACAGGGGGGAGGAACACTGAAGCTTTCTTT.